This entry describes one T cell receptor beta chain. Its antigen remains unidentified. This sample was included in a study of cytomegalovirus exposure and HLA in healthy donors. In germline, CDR1 is SGHNT, CDR2 YYREEE (reference sequence). V gave up 0 bases and J gave up 5 bases; unmatched junction bases: 4. This CDR3 region has 14 residues. Study-wide findings and caveats: Earlier analysis looked at TCR beta V segments, and most were productive about 87% or about 30% of the time.

The PCR was carried out with 60 Vbeta primers and 13 Jbeta primers. Profiling relied on immunoSEQ multiplex PCR, and the TCRdb table lists in-frame clones only, not all of them. The sample yields about 150,000 clones, 60% to 85% seen once. This rearrangement joins TRBV5-4 to TRBJ2-5; 7 nucleotides line up with TRBD2. The material sequenced was PBMCs. The receptor was derived from a woman aged 40 to 49 in good health and CMV-seronegative. CDR3 in amino acids: CASSLGTRAETQYF. CDR3 bases: TGTGCCAGCAGCTTGGGGACTAGGGCCGAGACCCAGTACTTC. The whole variable domain, remainder taken from reference TRBV5-4 and TRBJ2-5, is ETGVTQSPTHLIKTRGQQVTLRCSSQSGHNTVSWYQQALGQGPQFIFQYYREEENGRGNFPPRFSGLQFPNYSSELNVNALELDDSALYLCASSLGTRAETQYFGPGTRLLVL.